A selection of T cell receptor beta chains follows, all from one sample in a study of blood T cell repertoires in COVID-19. The repertoire was sequenced with immunoSEQ multiplex PCR; TCRdb's copy has only in-frame clones and lacks some. The data contain fewer than 180,000 clones, more than 75% of them singletons. The specimen was peripheral blood. These receptors all stem from a man between 65 and 79 years old with acute or convalescent COVID-19. The CDR3 runs from the conserved cysteine through the conserved F or W. A D gene is named only where the DNA matches it firmly. Size values are once, few and many counts, or a class for expanded clones, and some rows have none.

-	-	TRBJ2-7	TRBV5-1	CASSLGSAPPREQYF	TGCGCCAGCAGCTTGGGCTCTGCCCCCCCGAGGGAGCAGTACTTC
-	TRBD2	TRBJ2-7	TRBV28	CASRTRLAGIYEQYF	TGTGCCAGCCGCACCCGGCTAGCGGGGATCTACGAGCAGTACTTC
-	-	TRBJ2-6	TRBV28	CASSFSPGRVIAGANVLTF	TGTGCCAGCAGTTTTTCGCCTGGCAGGGTCATCGCTGGGGCCAACGTCCTGACTTTC
-	-	TRBJ1-1	TRBV2	CASSDWGQANTEAFF	TGTGCCAGCAGTGACTGGGGCCAAGCGAACACTGAAGCTTTCTTT
-	-	TRBJ1-1	TRBV4-1	CASSQPPARSYTEAFF	TGCGCCAGCAGCCAACCCCCCGCCCGGTCTTACACTGAAGCTTTCTTT
-	-	TRBJ1-3	TRBV6-5	CASRPAGHSGNTIYF	TGTGCCAGCAGGCCCGCGGGGCACTCTGGAAACACCATATATTTT
-	-	TRBJ1-6	TRBV11-2	CASSLSYNSPLHF	TGTGCCAGCAGCCTAAGTTATAATTCACCCCTCCACTTT
-	TRBD2	TRBJ2-1	TRBV14	CASSVLGSGGNEQFF	TGTGCCAGCAGCGTTTTAGGGTCGGGGGGCAATGAGCAGTTCTTC
-	TRBD1	TRBJ2-5	TRBV6-1	CASSDVRWDRGKETQYF	TGTGCCAGCAGTGATGTCCGCTGGGACAGGGGTAAGGAGACCCAGTACTTC
-	-	TRBJ2-6	TRBV27	CASSLLGQGLGSGANVLTF	TGTGCCAGCAGTCTACTCGGGCAGGGGTTAGGATCTGGGGCCAACGTCCTGACTTTC
-	-	TRBJ1-6	TRBV6-5	CARTGRVGSPLHF	TGTGCCAGAACTGGCAGGGTCGGTTCACCCCTCCACTTT
-	-	TRBJ1-6	TRBV2	CAARDGSSSYNSPLHF	TGTGCCGCACGGGACGGGAGTAGCTCCTATAATTCACCCCTCCACTTT
-	-	TRBJ2-5	TRBV30	CAWSVHPRGGETQYF	TGTGCCTGGAGTGTCCACCCTAGGGGCGGAGAGACCCAGTACTTC
-	TRBD1	TRBJ1-3	TRBV5-1	CASSPRQGDLGNTIYF	TGCGCCAGCAGCCCTCGACAGGGGGACCTTGGAAACACCATATATTTT
-	TRBD1	TRBJ1-2	TRBV2	CASTAEDRGKGYTF	TGTGCCAGCACCGCCGAAGACAGGGGGAAGGGCTACACCTTC
-	-	TRBJ2-7	TRBV27	CASSTTPEGYEQYF	TGTGCCAGCAGCACGACGCCGGAGGGGTACGAGCAGTACTTC
-	-	TRBJ2-5	TRBV5-1	CASSLGATEKETQYF	TGCGCCAGCAGCTTGGGGGCGACAGAGAAAGAGACCCAGTACTTC
-	TRBD2	TRBJ2-7	TRBV18	CASSPGLSYEQYF	TGTGCCAGCTCGCCGGGACTATCCTACGAGCAGTACTTC
-	-	TRBJ2-4	TRBV30	CAWRDSPRDIQYF	TGTGCCTGGAGAGACAGTCCTCGGGACATTCAGTACTTC
-	-	TRBJ1-5	TRBV6-6	CASSFKASGGNQPQHF	TGTGCCAGCAGTTTTAAGGCATCTGGCGGGAATCAGCCCCAGCATTTT
-	TRBD2	TRBJ2-1	TRBV27	CASSLSPGTSGGNYNEQFF	TGTGCCAGCAGTTTATCCCCCGGGACTAGCGGGGGAAACTACAATGAGCAGTTCTTC
-	-	TRBJ1-1	TRBV5-1	CASSLEGGPMNTEAFF	TGCGCCAGCAGCTTAGAAGGGGGACCTATGAACACTGAAGCTTTCTTT
-	-	TRBJ1-2	TRBV28	CASSSAGAEGGYGYTF	TGTGCCAGCAGTTCCGCCGGGGCAGAGGGAGGCTATGGCTACACCTTC
once	-	TRBJ1-4	TRBV9	CASSVGPQYNEKLFF	TGTGCCAGCAGCGTAGGCCCGCAGTATAATGAAAAACTGTTTTTT
-	TRBD2	TRBJ2-1	TRBV2	CASSELTSGRGEQFF	TGTGCCAGCAGTGAATTGACTAGCGGCCGGGGTGAGCAGTTCTTC
-	TRBD1	TRBJ2-1	TRBV11-1	CASSFTDRGGEQFF	TGTGCCAGCAGCTTCACTGACAGGGGTGGCGAGCAGTTCTTC
-	-	TRBJ2-1	TRBV10-3	CAISEPGFSAQFF	TGTGCCATCAGTGAGCCGGGTTTCTCCGCGCAGTTCTTC
-	-	TRBJ1-2	TRBV21-1	CASNPPGIYGYTF	TGTGCCAGCAACCCCCCGGGAATCTATGGCTACACCTTC
-	-	TRBJ1-2	TRBV28	CASSLPREGYTF	TGTGCCAGCAGCCTCCCCCGGGAGGGCTACACCTTC
once	-	TRBJ2-5	TRBV19	CASTTQGSETQYF	TGTGCCAGTACCACTCAGGGAAGTGAGACCCAGTACTTC
-	TRBD1	TRBJ2-1	TRBV4-1	CASSQAPTGGYYNEQFF	TGCGCCAGCAGCCAAGCCCCCACAGGGGGCTACTACAATGAGCAGTTCTTC
-	-	TRBJ2-7	TRBV7-8	CASSFSTGTYEQYF	TGTGCCAGCAGCTTCTCCACGGGAACCTACGAGCAGTACTTC
-	-	TRBJ1-5	TRBV28	CASSTGLQPQHF	TGTGCCAGCAGTACAGGGCTTCAGCCCCAGCATTTT
few	TRBD2	TRBJ2-3	TRBV7-9	CASSLVLSGADTQYF	TGTGCCAGCAGCTTAGTACTTAGCGGGGCAGATACGCAGTATTTT
once	-	TRBJ2-1	TRBV6-5	CASSYLAGEQFF	TGTGCCAGCAGTTACCTAGCCGGAGAGCAGTTCTTC
-	TRBD1	TRBJ2-7	TRBV19	CASSGTESSYEQYF	TGTGCCAGTAGCGGGACAGAGAGCTCCTACGAGCAGTACTTC
-	TRBD2	TRBJ2-7	TRBV7-8	CASSAGLAGVGGQYF	TGTGCCAGCAGCGCCGGACTAGCGGGAGTCGGCGGGCAGTACTTC
-	-	TRBJ1-5	TRBV28	CASKGGGGPGQPQHF	TGTGCCAGCAAGGGGGGGGGCGGGCCCGGTCAGCCCCAGCATTTT
-	TRBD2	TRBJ2-3	TRBV25-1	CASSNPLISGSRDTQYF	TGTGCCAGCAGTAACCCCTTGATTAGCGGGAGTCGAGATACGCAGTATTTT
-	-	TRBJ1-1	TRBV28	CASNSGGSAEAFF	TGTGCCAGCAACTCTGGGGGGTCCGCTGAAGCTTTCTTT
-	-	TRBJ1-3	TRBV29-1	CSVAVGNTIYF	TGCAGCGTTGCCGTCGGAAACACCATATATTTT
-	-	TRBJ2-7	TRBV27	CASSSRGYRVETYEQYF	TGTGCCAGCAGTTCTCGGGGTTACAGGGTGGAAACCTACGAGCAGTACTTC
-	TRBD1	TRBJ2-3	TRBV10-3	CAISKQGPQPGDTQYF	TGTGCCATCAGTAAACAGGGGCCCCAACCCGGCGATACGCAGTATTTT
many	-	TRBJ1-5	TRBV19	CASSIRRAGNQPQHF	TGTGCCAGTAGTATCAGGAGGGCCGGAAATCAGCCCCAGCATTTT
once	TRBD2	TRBJ2-1	TRBV5-1	CASSPLAGGSYNEQFF	TGCGCCAGCAGCCCCCTAGCGGGGGGCTCCTACAATGAGCAGTTCTTC
-	-	TRBJ2-5	TRBV7-9	CASSRGQGETQYF	TGTGCCAGCAGTAGGGGACAAGGGGAGACCCAGTACTTC
-	TRBD2	TRBJ2-7	TRBV5-4	CASSLFGGGSYEQYF	TGTGCCAGCAGCTTGTTTGGCGGGGGGTCCTACGAGCAGTACTTC
-	TRBD2	TRBJ2-3	TRBV6-1	CASSERTSGRQDTQYF	TGTGCCAGCAGTGAACGGACTAGCGGGAGACAAGATACGCAGTATTTT
-	TRBD1	TRBJ2-7	TRBV7-2	CASSPWTGGKYEQYF	TGTGCCAGCAGCCCGTGGACAGGGGGAAAGTACGAGCAGTACTTC
-	TRBD1	TRBJ1-5	TRBV19	CASSPGQGDKQPQHF	TGTGCCAGTAGTCCGGGACAGGGGGATAAACAGCCCCAGCATTTT
-	-	TRBJ1-2	TRBV5-4	CASSLPRQSEFYGYTF	TGTGCCAGCAGCCTCCCTCGACAGTCTGAGTTCTATGGCTACACCTTC
-	TRBD1	TRBJ2-3	TRBV6-5	CASSYLRDSSTDTQYF	TGTGCCAGCAGTTACCTTCGGGACAGTAGCACAGATACGCAGTATTTT
-	-	TRBJ1-1	TRBV5-1	CASSVGRGRNTEAFF	TGCGCCAGCAGCGTGGGGCGGGGTCGGAACACTGAAGCTTTCTTT
once	-	TRBJ1-2	TRBV3-1/TRBV3-2	CASSLGRGRDYGYTF	TGTGCCAGCAGCCTTGGAAGGGGAAGAGACTATGGCTACACCTTC